These T cell receptor beta chains were read from a single sample in a study of CD8+ T cells in alopecia areata. Produced via immunoSEQ multiplex PCR; TCRdb's table is partial and in-frame only. The table includes over 150,000 clones, just over 55% detected once. The material sequenced was CD8+ T cells sorted from blood. These receptors originate from a human donor in good health. Both conserved end residues are part of each CDR3. A D gene is named only where the DNA matches it firmly. Clone size is not always given. Where it is, it says once, few, many or a class for expanded clones.

14,-,TRBV6-6,TRBJ1-2,TRBD1,CASKNDRGDYGYTF,TGTGCCAGCAAAAACGACAGGGGAGACTATGGCTACACCTTC
12,once,TRBV5-4,TRBJ1-1,-,CASSLSSTEAFF,TGTGCCAGCAGCTTAAGCAGTACTGAAGCTTTCTTT
14,-,TRBV4-2,TRBJ2-2,-,CASSHHGDRGELFF,TGTGCCAGCAGCCATCATGGGGACCGCGGGGAGCTGTTTTTT
12,-,TRBV7-9,TRBJ2-5,-,CASSFLRGTQYF,TGTGCCAGCAGCTTCCTTAGGGGGACCCAGTACTTC
12,once,TRBV27,TRBJ2-3,-,CASKSTSDTQYF,TGTGCCAGCAAGTCTACTTCAGATACGCAGTATTTT
13,-,TRBV29-1,TRBJ2-7,-,CSVERGEPYEQYF,TGCAGCGTTGAAAGAGGGGAGCCCTACGAGCAGTACTTC
15,once,TRBV27,TRBJ2-1,-,CASSSGTSSYNEQFF,TGTGCCAGCAGTTCAGGGACGAGCTCCTACAATGAGCAGTTCTTC
14,-,TRBV27,TRBJ1-6,-,CASSSRSYNSPLHF,TGTGCCAGCAGTTCCCGCTCCTATAATTCACCCCTCCACTTT
14,-,TRBV29-1,TRBJ2-3,TRBD2,CSADSGGRTDTQYF,TGCAGCGCCGATAGCGGGGGCCGCACAGATACGCAGTATTTT
10,once,TRBV30,TRBJ2-7,-,CAWSVGEQYF,TGTGCCTGGAGTGTAGGCGAGCAGTACTTC
11,few,TRBV4-1,TRBJ1-3,-,CASSQGNTIYF,TGCGCCAGCAGCCAGGGAAACACCATATATTTT
15,-,TRBV29-1,TRBJ2-4,-,CSVERDSLAKNIQYF,TGCAGCGTTGAGCGGGACAGCCTCGCCAAAAACATTCAGTACTTC
16,-,TRBV5-6,TRBJ1-1,-,CASSLNRRLMNTEAFF,TGTGCCAGCAGCTTGAATCGCAGGCTCATGAACACTGAAGCTTTCTTT
13,-,TRBV5-6,TRBJ2-1,-,CASSNGIGNEQFF,TGTGCCAGCAGTAACGGTATTGGGAATGAGCAGTTCTTC
12,-,TRBV5-4,TRBJ1-1,TRBD1,CATGQEGTEAFF,TGTGCCACGGGACAGGAGGGCACTGAAGCTTTCTTT
13,-,TRBV5-1,TRBJ1-2,TRBD1,CASRPDRGSGYTF,TGCGCCAGCAGACCAGACAGGGGAAGCGGCTACACCTTC
14,-,TRBV29-1,TRBJ2-7,-,CSVEGPGGDYEQYF,TGCAGCGTTGAGGGGCCCGGGGGTGACTACGAGCAGTACTTC
14,few,TRBV5-4,TRBJ2-2,-,CASSSGVAAGELFF,TGTGCCAGCAGCTCGGGGGTGGCGGCCGGGGAGCTGTTTTTT
13,many,TRBV7-6,TRBJ1-6,-,CASSFKQGSPLHF,TGTGCCAGCAGCTTTAAACAGGGTTCACCCCTCCACTTT
15,-,TRBV7-2,TRBJ2-4,-,CASSLEWAGVDIQYF,TGTGCCAGCAGCTTAGAATGGGCGGGTGTAGACATTCAGTACTTC
12,few,TRBV29-1,TRBJ1-2,-,CSVDLLDGGYTF,TGCAGCGTTGACCTCCTGGATGGGGGCTACACCTTC
13,-,TRBV27,TRBJ2-5,-,CASSRGYQETQYF,TGTGCCAGCAGCAGGGGATACCAAGAGACCCAGTACTTC
15,few,TRBV4-1,TRBJ2-7,-,CASSQDPGATYEQYF,TGCGCCAGCAGCCAAGATCCGGGGGCCACCTACGAGCAGTACTTC
13,once,TRBV27,TRBJ2-1,-,CASSTGQGPEQFF,TGTGCCAGCAGTACGGGCCAGGGCCCTGAGCAGTTCTTC
13,-,TRBV7-9,TRBJ1-1,-,CASSLERGTEAFF,TGTGCCAGCAGCTTAGAGCGGGGAACTGAAGCTTTCTTT
13,-,TRBV4-1,TRBJ1-1,-,CASSQGGVTEAFF,TGCGCCAGCAGCCAAGGGGGGGTGACTGAAGCTTTCTTT
14,few,TRBV29-1,TRBJ2-5,TRBD2,CSVELAGYQETQYF,TGCAGCGTTGAACTAGCGGGGTACCAAGAGACCCAGTACTTC
14,few,TRBV5-1,TRBJ2-7,-,CASTVEPPLSEQYF,TGCGCCAGCACCGTGGAACCGCCGCTGTCCGAGCAGTACTTC
14,-,TRBV27,TRBJ1-1,-,CASSLFGQNTEAFF,TGTGCCAGCAGTTTATTCGGCCAGAACACTGAAGCTTTCTTT
15,few,TRBV13,TRBJ1-6,-,CASSSSDTPLSALHF,TGTGCCAGCAGCTCATCAGACACCCCCTTATCTGCCCTCCACTTT
18,-,TRBV29-1,TRBJ2-5,TRBD2,CSATHPPLAGGPVETQYF,TGCAGCGCCACCCATCCCCCACTAGCGGGGGGTCCGGTGGAGACCCAGTACTTC
16,-,TRBV29-1,TRBJ2-2,-,CSVEDQGRPNTGELFF,TGCAGCGTTGAAGATCAGGGACGGCCGAACACCGGGGAGCTGTTTTTT
15,-,TRBV4-1,TRBJ1-3,-,CASSQDQGTGNTIYF,TGCGCCAGCAGCCAAGATCAGGGTACTGGAAACACCATATATTTT
12,-,TRBV5-6,TRBJ1-2,-,CASSLRWDGYTF,TGTGCCAGCAGCTTGCGATGGGATGGCTACACCTTC
14,-,TRBV7-9,TRBJ1-2,-,CASSPGLTNYGYTF,TGTGCCAGCAGCCCAGGACTTACTAACTATGGCTACACCTTC
14,-,TRBV27,TRBJ1-4,-,CARTLGQGNEKLFF,TGTGCCAGAACCCTAGGCCAGGGTAATGAAAAACTGTTTTTT
15,once,TRBV29-1,TRBJ1-1,TRBD1,CSAFGTGGEGTEAFF,TGCAGCGCTTTTGGGACAGGGGGGGAAGGGACTGAAGCTTTCTTT
14,-,TRBV6-5,TRBJ2-5,TRBD2,CASSNIRGGETQYF,TGTGCCAGCAGCAACATACGGGGGGGAGAGACCCAGTACTTC
12,-,TRBV30,TRBJ2-7,-,CAWNSASYEQYF,TGTGCCTGGAATTCGGCCTCCTACGAGCAGTACTTC
13,few,TRBV7-2,TRBJ2-3,-,CASSSLSTDTQYF,TGTGCCAGCAGCTCTCTTAGCACAGATACGCAGTATTTT
16,-,TRBV27,TRBJ1-5,-,CASSSNPGARNQPQHF,TGTGCCAGCAGTTCAAATCCAGGAGCTCGCAATCAGCCCCAGCATTTT
15,-,TRBV25-1,TRBJ2-3,-,CASQQGRTSTDTQYF,TGTGCCAGTCAGCAGGGCCGAACTAGCACAGATACGCAGTATTTT